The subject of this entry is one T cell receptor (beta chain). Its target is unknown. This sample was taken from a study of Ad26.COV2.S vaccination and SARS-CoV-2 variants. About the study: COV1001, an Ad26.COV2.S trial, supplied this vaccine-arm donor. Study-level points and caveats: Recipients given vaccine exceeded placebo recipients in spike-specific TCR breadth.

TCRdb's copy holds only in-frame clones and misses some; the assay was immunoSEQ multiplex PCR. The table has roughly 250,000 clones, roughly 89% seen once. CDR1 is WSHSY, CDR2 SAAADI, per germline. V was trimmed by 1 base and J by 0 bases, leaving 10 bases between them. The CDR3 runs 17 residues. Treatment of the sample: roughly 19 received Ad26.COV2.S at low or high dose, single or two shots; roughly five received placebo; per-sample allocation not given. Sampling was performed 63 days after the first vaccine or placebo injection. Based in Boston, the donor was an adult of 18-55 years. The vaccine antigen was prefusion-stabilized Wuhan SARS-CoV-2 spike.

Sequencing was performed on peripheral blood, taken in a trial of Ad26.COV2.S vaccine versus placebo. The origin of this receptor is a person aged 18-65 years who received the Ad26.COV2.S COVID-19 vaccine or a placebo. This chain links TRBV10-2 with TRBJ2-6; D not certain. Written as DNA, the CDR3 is TGCGCCAGCAGTGAGTTGCCTATCAGCTCTGGGGCCAACGTCCTGACTTTC. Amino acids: CASSELPISSGANVLTF.